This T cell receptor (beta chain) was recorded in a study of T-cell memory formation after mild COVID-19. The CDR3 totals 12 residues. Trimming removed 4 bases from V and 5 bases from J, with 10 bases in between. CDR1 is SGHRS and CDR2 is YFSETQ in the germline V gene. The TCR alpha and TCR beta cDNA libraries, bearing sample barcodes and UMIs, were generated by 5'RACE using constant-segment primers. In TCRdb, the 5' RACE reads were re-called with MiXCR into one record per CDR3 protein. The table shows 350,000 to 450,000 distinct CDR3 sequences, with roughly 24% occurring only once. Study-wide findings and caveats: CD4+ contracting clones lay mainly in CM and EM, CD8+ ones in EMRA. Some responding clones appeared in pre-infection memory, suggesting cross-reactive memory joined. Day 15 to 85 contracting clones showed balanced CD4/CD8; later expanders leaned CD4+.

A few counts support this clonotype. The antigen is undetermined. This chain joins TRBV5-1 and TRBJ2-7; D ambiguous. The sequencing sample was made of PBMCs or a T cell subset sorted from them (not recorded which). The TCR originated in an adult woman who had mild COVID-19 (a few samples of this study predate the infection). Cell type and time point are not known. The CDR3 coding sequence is TGCGCCAGCAGCCCGAATCCCCACGAGCAGTACTTC. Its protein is CASSPNPHEQYF.